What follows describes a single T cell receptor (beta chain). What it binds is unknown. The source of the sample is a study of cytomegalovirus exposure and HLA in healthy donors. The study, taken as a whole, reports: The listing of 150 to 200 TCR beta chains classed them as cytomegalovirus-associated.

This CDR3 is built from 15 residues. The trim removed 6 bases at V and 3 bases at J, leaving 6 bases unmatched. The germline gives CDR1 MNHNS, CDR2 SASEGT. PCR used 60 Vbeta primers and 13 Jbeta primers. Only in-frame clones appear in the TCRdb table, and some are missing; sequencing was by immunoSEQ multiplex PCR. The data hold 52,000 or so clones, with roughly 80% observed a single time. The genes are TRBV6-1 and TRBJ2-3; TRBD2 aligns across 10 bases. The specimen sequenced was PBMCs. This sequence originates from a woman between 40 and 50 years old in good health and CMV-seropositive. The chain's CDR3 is CASSDASGGTDTQYF. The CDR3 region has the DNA TGTGCCAGCAGCGATGCTAGCGGGGGTACAGATACGCAGTATTTT.